These 9 T cell receptor beta chains were all obtained from the same sample, sequenced in a study of Ad26.COV2.S vaccination and SARS-CoV-2 variants. Data came from immunoSEQ multiplex PCR; TCRdb stores just in-frame clones and leaves some out. The data contain a few hundred thousand clones, around nine tenths of them singletons. Treatment reported: over 15 received Ad26.COV2.S at low or high dose, single or two shots; roughly five received placebo; per-sample allocation not given. Sampling was done on day 63 after the first vaccine or placebo injection. The material sequenced was peripheral blood, taken in a trial of Ad26.COV2.S vaccine versus placebo. The receptors were gathered from a person between 18 and 60 years old who received the Ad26.COV2.S COVID-19 vaccine or a placebo.

The gene calls are TRBV4-2 and TRBJ2-5; TRBD2 aligns across 10 bases. From germline, CDR1 is LGHNA and CDR2 YNFKEQ. The junction had 4 bases not matched to a gene; V was cut back by 4 bases and J by 5 bases. CDR3 size: 14 residues. CDR3 sequence reads: CASSPSGSSETQYF. The CDR3 coding sequence is TGTGCCAGCAGCCCTAGCGGGAGCAGTGAGACCCAGTACTTC.

V and J are TRBV11-2 and TRBJ2-7; 11 bases fit TRBD2. The V gene end was trimmed by 2 bases and the J gene end by 2 bases; junction bases not matched to a gene: 8. Germline CDR1 and CDR2: SGHAT and FQNNGV. The CDR3 sequence is 17 residues long. The CDR3, as DNA: TGTGCCAGCAGCTTAACGGGAAATAGCGGGAGGGCCTACGAGCAGTACTTC. Protein product: CASSLTGNSGRAYEQYF.

V gene TRBV6-4 combines with J gene TRBJ2-1, with 9 bases that match TRBD2. The CDR3 is 15 amino acids. Germline CDR1 MRHNA, CDR2 SNTAGT. Trimming took 10 bases from V and 7 from J; bases not matched to a gene: 14. The CDR3 DNA is TGTGCCACCGGACAGTTCCGCGGGAGGGTGAATGAGCAGTTCTTC. This sequence encodes CATGQFRGRVNEQFF.

This sequence joins TRBV28 and TRBJ2-7; D gene uncertain. This CDR3 comprises 12 residues. V lost 4 bases and J 3 bases, leaving 7 bases between the germline ends. Germline assignment: CDR1 MDHEN and CDR2 SYDVKM. CDR3 loop: CASSSLNYEQYF. CDR3 DNA sequence: TGTGCCAGCAGTTCTCTTAACTACGAGCAGTACTTC.

The V gene is TRBV3-1 (or the pseudogene TRBV3-2), the J gene TRBJ2-1; TRBD2 is a possible D gene (6 bases). The ends were cut back, 3 bases at V and 0 bases at J, with 15 bases in the middle. This CDR3 spans 17 amino acids. Germline V gene sequence: CDR1 LGHDT, CDR2 YNNKEL (reference sequence). The CDR3 bases are TGTGCCAGCAGCCATTTCAGCGGGCGAAGCTCCTACAATGAGCAGTTCTTC. Encoded protein: CASSHFSGRSSYNEQFF.

This clone appeared once. The rearrangement joins TRBV28 to TRBJ2-2, with 13 bases lining up with TRBD2. V lost 8 bases and J lost 0; bases outside the gene matches: 3. CDR1 and CDR2 (germline): MDHEN, SYDVKM. The CDR3 extends over 16 amino acids. CDR3 region: CASGLAGAANTGELFF. The CDR3 DNA reads as TGTGCCAGCGGACTAGCGGGAGCTGCGAACACCGGGGAGCTGTTTTTT.

The rearrangement uses TRBV15 and TRBJ2-3; D is uncertain. V was pared by 5 bases and J by 1 base, with 10 bases between. The CDR3 extends over 14 amino acids. The germline CDR1 and CDR2 sequences are LNHNV and YYDKDF (reference sequence). The CDR3 DNA sequence: TGTGCCACCAGCCAGACACTCGGCACAGATACGCAGTATTTT. Translation: CATSQTLGTDTQYF.

The chain links TRBV5-1 to TRBJ1-1; 10 bases are shared with TRBD1. The V segment lost 4 bases and the J segment 5 bases; nucleotides outside the gene matches: 5. From germline, CDR1 is SGHRS and CDR2 YFSETQ. The CDR3 runs to 14 residues. This CDR3 is CASSQWTGGTEAFF. The DNA of the CDR3 is TGCGCCAGCAGCCAATGGACAGGGGGGACTGAAGCTTTCTTT.

This rearrangement joins TRBV28 to TRBJ1-1, with D perhaps matching TRBD1 (5 bases). The length of the CDR3 is 12 residues. V was pared by 4 bases and J by 5 bases, with 8 bases between. The germline V gene has CDR1 MDHEN and CDR2 SYDVKM. The CDR3 loop reads CASSWGGTEAFF. The DNA of the CDR3 is TGTGCCAGCAGTTGGGGGGGGACTGAAGCTTTCTTT.